These 5 T cell receptor beta chains were sequenced from one sample in a study of human T cells and chemical hapten exposure (dated by TCRdb to 2020 to 2022). Preparation of the library involved RACE. Sequencing used a NextSeq 500. TCRdb reran the public reads through fastp at Q25 and MiXCR, keeping productive beta chains. Rows with a matching CDR3 protein are joined into one entry that keeps the most common DNA and genes. The sample profile shows about 110,000 distinct CDR3 sequences; roughly 9% of them were found once. The ten top clones hold about 3.4% of the sample. The sample's time point, from its label and the paper: patch test 2, 6 weeks after DPC sensitization. Read against the paper, the sample's treatment or condition label means: therapeutic diphenylcyclopropenone sensitization with weekly scalp DPC. Sequences were derived from whole blood, sampled in connection with sensitization to the hapten diphenylcyclopropenone (DPC). These receptors were obtained from a woman between 40 and 55 years old with alopecia areata. Some clones in this sample may be carry-over from other donors' samples.

This clonotype was counted between two and nine times. The chain uses TRBV29-1 and TRBJ2-1, with 11 nucleotides matching TRBD2. From germline, CDR1 is SQVTM and CDR2 ANQGSEA. This CDR3 is built from 14 residues. With V trimmed by 7 bases and J by 5 bases, 7 bases remained unmatched. The CDR3 sequence is CSGSSGGNHNEQFF. The CDR3 DNA follows: TGCAGCGGATCTAGCGGGGGGAATCACAATGAGCAGTTCTTC.

This clonotype was recorded at least ten times. The rearrangement links TRBV27 to TRBJ2-7; TRBD1 agrees at 9 bases. Trimming removed 5 bases from V and 5 bases from J; junction bases left unmatched: 7. This CDR3 is 14 amino acids long. Germline V gives CDR1 MNHEY, CDR2 SMNVEV (reference sequence). CDR3 protein: CASSLGTGINEQYF. CDR3 DNA sequence: TGTGCCAGCAGTCTCGGGACAGGGATTAACGAGCAGTACTTC.

J is TRBJ2-5 and V is TRBV7-2; D gene ambiguous. The CDR3 contains 14 residues. Germline CDR1 is SGHTA and CDR2 is FQGNSA. V shed 5 bases and J shed 4 bases, with 14 bases lying between them. CDR3 in amino acids: CASSRPWSRETQYF. CDR3 bases: TGTGCCAGCAGCCGTCCCTGGAGTAGAGAGACCCAGTACTTC. The full variable domain, with the rest looked up from reference TRBV7-2 and TRBJ2-5, is GAGVSQSPSNKVTEKGKDVELRCDPISGHTALYWYRQSLGQGLEFLIYFQGNSAPDKSGLPSDRFSAERTGGSVSTLTIQRTQQEDSAVYLCASSRPWSRETQYFGPGTRLLVL.

The chain uses TRBV27 and TRBJ1-2; D unclear. V lost 5 bases to trimming and J lost 5 bases, with 12 bases between them. The germline gives CDR1 MNHEY, CDR2 SMNVEV (reference sequence). The CDR3 spans 13 residues. The CDR3 DNA reads TGTGCCAGCAGTGTACGGGCCGAGTATGGCTACACCTTC. This translates into CASSVRAEYGYTF.

V and J are TRBV30 and TRBJ1-6; 8 nucleotides line up with TRBD1. CDR3 length: 14 amino acids. V was pared by 1 base and J by 6 bases, with 2 bases of the junction left unmatched. Germline loops: CDR1 GTSNPN, CDR2 SVGIG (reference sequence). The CDR3 nucleotides read TGTGCCTGGAGTGGGACAGGGTCTAATTCACCCCTCCACTTT. It specifies CAWSGTGSNSPLHF.